This T cell receptor beta chain appears in the sequencing data of a study of PD-1 blockade in classical Hodgkin lymphoma. Broader study findings: Healthy donors were reported to have higher baseline TCR diversity than newly diagnosed patients. Repertoire differences have undefined causes, possibly disease activity or prior therapy.

Regarding this clone: Antigen: not known.

Using immunoSEQ multiplex PCR, the repertoire was profiled, and TCRdb retains in-frame clones only, with some absent. The top ten hold 4.9% of the sample, which has tens of thousands of clones, more than 75% seen once. Time point here: newly diagnosed, previously untreated cHL patient sample. A comparison was provided by newly diagnosed, untreated classical Hodgkin lymphoma PBMCs. Trimming took off 8 bases at V and 1 base at J, with 13 bases between the two ends. The CDR3 contains 14 residues. CDR1 is SGHAT and CDR2 is FQNNGV in the germline V gene. Material: peripheral blood mononuclear cells (PBMCs). The receptor was isolated from a human donor with classical Hodgkin lymphoma. The rearrangement links TRBV11-2 to TRBJ2-3, with D uncertain. The CDR3 sequence is CASGYYGGTDTQYF. The CDR3, as DNA: TGTGCCAGCGGTTATTATGGGGGCACAGATACGCAGTATTTT.